Listed here are 24 T cell receptor beta chains from one sample, sequenced in a study of T-cell memory formation after mild COVID-19. TCRdb re-analysed the 5' RACE reads in MiXCR, keeping a single row per CDR3 protein. This repertoire shows about 350,000 distinct CDR3 sequences, roughly 19% found once; its top ten account for roughly a fifth. The specimen sequenced was PBMCs or a T cell subset sorted from them (not recorded which). The source of these receptors is a man between 18 and 29 years old who had mild COVID-19 (a few samples of this study predate the infection). Cell type and time point are not known.

This chain joins TRBV6-1 and TRBJ1-2; D is possibly TRBD1 (6 bases). Germline V gene sequence: CDR1 MNHNS, CDR2 SASEGT. The V gene lost 2 bases and the J gene lost 8 bases, with 15 bases spanning the gap. The CDR3 is made up of 14 amino acids. The CDR3 sequence: CASSEISGAWGYTF. In DNA, the CDR3 is TGTGCCAGCAGTGAAATATCGGGGGCGTGGGGCTACACCTTC.

The sample holds many counts of this clonotype. The chain is built from TRBV12-3 or TRBV12-4 and TRBJ2-1; 11 nucleotides align to TRBD2. This CDR3 spans 14 amino acids. The V gene end was trimmed by 2 bases and the J gene end by 6 bases; junction bases not matched to a gene: 0. The CDR3: CASSLLAGGNEQFF. CDR3 nucleotide sequence: TGTGCCAGCAGTTTACTAGCGGGGGGCAATGAGCAGTTCTTC.

The V call is TRBV20-1, the J call TRBJ2-7; 11 bases are shared with TRBD1. The J segment lost 3 bases and the V segment lost 1 base, leaving 5 bases of the junction unmatched. The germline CDR1 and CDR2 sequences are DFQATT and SNEGSKA (reference sequence). The CDR3 is made up of 15 amino acids. The CDR3 DNA follows: TGCAGTGCTAGAGGAGGGACAGGGGGACACTACGAGCAGTACTTC. Protein: CSARGGTGGHYEQYF.

The genes are TRBV29-1 and TRBJ2-7, with D possibly TRBD1 on 6 matching bases. The CDR3 sequence is 13 residues long. Per the germline V gene, CDR1 is SQVTM and CDR2 is ANQGSEA. V was trimmed by 5 bases and J by 5 bases, leaving 16 bases between them. In nucleotides, the CDR3 is TGCAGCGTTTCACAGGGTTCCCGGCACGAGCAGTACTTC. Translated: CSVSQGSRHEQYF.

This rearrangement joins TRBV7-2 to TRBJ1-2; possibly TRBD1 for D (6 bases). CDR3 length: 12 residues. Germline lookup yields CDR1 SGHTA and CDR2 FQGNSA. V was pared by 3 bases and J by 5 bases, with 7 bases between. The CDR3 coding sequence is TGTGCCAGCAGCTTCGGACAGTATGGCTACACCTTC. Its protein product is CASSFGQYGYTF.

This sequence joins TRBV4-3 and TRBJ2-2; D may be TRBD1 (5 bases). Deletions cut 2 bases from V and 5 bases from J, with 21 bases between. The CDR3 is 18 amino acids. Looked up from germline, CDR1 is LGHNA and CDR2 is YSLEER. CDR3 in DNA: TGCGCCAGCAGCCAAAAAGACCCCAGGGAAAGTGGAACCGGGGAGCTGTTTTTT. It translates to CASSQKDPRESGTGELFF.

This clonotype showed up just a few times. For the CDR3, the DNA is TGTGCCAGCAGTTTAGAAGGGGCCTATAATTCACCCCTCCACTTT. It encodes CASSLEGAYNSPLHF. V is TRBV12-3 or TRBV12-4 and J is TRBJ1-6; the D gene is possibly TRBD1 (5 bases). V shed 1 base and J shed 2 bases, with 6 bases lying between them. There are 15 residues in the CDR3.

The rearrangement links TRBV3-1 to TRBJ1-3; D uncertain. Germline assignment: CDR1 LGHDT and CDR2 YNNKEL (reference sequence). The CDR3 consists of 11 residues. Trimming stripped 4 bases from V and 8 bases from J, with 6 bases between. CDR3 nucleotides: TGTGCCAGCAGCCGGAGTTACACCATATATTTT. It specifies CASSRSYTIYF.

This rearrangement joins TRBV5-6 to TRBJ1-2, with 9 nucleotides matching TRBD1. Germline CDR1 SGHDT, CDR2 YYEEEE. The J segment lost 8 bases and the V segment lost 3 bases, leaving 14 bases of the junction unmatched. This CDR3 has 16 amino acids. The CDR3 here is CASSSTGTGLPTGYTF. The CDR3 region has the DNA TGTGCCAGCAGCTCAACCGGGACAGGGCTTCCCACCGGCTACACCTTC.

This chain joins TRBV5-5 and TRBJ1-1; a weak D match, TRBD1 (5 bases). V lost 2 bases to trimming and J lost 6 bases, with 17 bases between them. The CDR3 sequence is 15 residues long. CDR1 and CDR2 from the germline V gene are SGHKS and YYEKEE (reference sequence). CDR3 nucleotides: TGTGCCAGCAGCTTCGTGGGGGGAAGGGAAGCTGAAGCTTTCTTT. Residues: CASSFVGGREAEAFF.

The rearrangement joins TRBV12-3 or TRBV12-4 to TRBJ2-7, with 8 nucleotides matching TRBD1. This CDR3 region has 14 residues. V trimming: 5 bases; J trimming: 6 bases; junction bases outside the gene matches: 9. CDR3 region: CASSETGESSEQYF. The CDR3 region has the DNA TGTGCCAGCAGTGAGACAGGGGAGTCTTCCGAGCAGTACTTC.

This chain uses TRBV4-1 with TRBJ1-2; possibly TRBD1 for D (5 bases). V was trimmed by 1 base and J by 6 bases, leaving 18 bases between them. The germline V gene encodes CDR1 MGHRA and CDR2 YSYEKL. The CDR3 spans 16 residues. The CDR3 DNA reads TGCGCCAGCAGCCAAGCCCCGACCCGGGGGGGGGATGGCTACACCTTC. Translated: CASSQAPTRGGDGYTF.

This chain links TRBV27 with TRBJ1-1; TRBD1 aligns across 8 bases. Per the germline V gene, CDR1 is MNHEY and CDR2 is SMNVEV (reference sequence). The CDR3 loop spans 14 amino acids. The V segment lost 6 bases and the J segment 5 bases; nucleotides outside the gene matches: 8. CDR3 sequence reads: CASRFIRGRTEAFF. For the CDR3, the DNA is TGTGCCAGCAGATTCATCAGGGGGCGAACTGAAGCTTTCTTT.

This clonotype has a handful of counts. The genes are TRBV4-1 and TRBJ2-5, with D hard to call. The CDR3 is made up of 15 amino acids. The germline V gene has CDR1 MGHRA and CDR2 YSYEKL. V gave up 4 bases and J gave up 5 bases, with 17 bases separating them. The CDR3 DNA sequence: TGCGCCAGCAGCCCTGGTGTGGTGGGCAGGGAGACCCAGTACTTC. Translating it yields CASSPGVVGRETQYF.

The chain is built from TRBV10-3 and TRBJ2-3; 7 bases are a match to TRBD1. CDR3 length: 14 amino acids. Germline values: CDR1 ENHRY, CDR2 SYGVKD. V was clipped by 3 bases and J by 4 bases; unmatched bases: 4. The CDR3 here is CAISDRTGPDTQYF. In nucleotides, the CDR3 is TGTGCCATCAGTGACAGGACAGGCCCAGATACGCAGTATTTT.

J is TRBJ2-5 and V is TRBV6-5; 9 positions agree with TRBD2. The CDR3 sequence is 14 residues long. Germline V gene sequence: CDR1 MNHEY, CDR2 SVGAGI. V shed 8 bases and J 1 base; nucleotides not matched to a gene: 5. The CDR3 bases are TGTGCCAGCCGGCTAGCGGGGACCCAAGAGACCCAGTACTTC. As protein: CASRLAGTQETQYF.

This clonotype came up many times. V and J are TRBV7-8 and TRBJ2-7; D may be TRBD1 or TRBD2 (5 bases each). This CDR3 comprises 14 residues. Trimming removed 0 bases from V and 4 bases from J, with 10 bases in between. Per germline, CDR1 SGHVS and CDR2 FQNEAQ. This CDR3 reads CASSLAGAAYEQYF. CDR3 nucleotides: TGTGCCAGCAGCTTAGCCGGGGCGGCTTACGAGCAGTACTTC. The full variable domain, completed using reference TRBV7-8 and TRBJ2-7, is GAGVSQSPRYKVAKRGQDVALRCDPISGHVSLFWYQQALGQGPEFLTYFQNEAQLDKSGLPSDRFFAERPEGSVSTLKIQRTQQEDSAVYLCASSLAGAAYEQYFGPGTRLTVT.

Remarks on this clonotype: A junction end diverges from the germline sequence, so it may reflect a read error. Here the CDR3 reads CASSYQGSGANVMTF. CDR3 nucleotides: TGCGCCAGCAGCTACCAGGGCTCTGGGGCCAACGTCATGACTTTC. The chain recombines TRBV4-1 with TRBJ2-6; weak D call: TRBD1 (5 bases). CDR1 is MGHRA and CDR2 is YSYEKL in the germline V gene. This CDR3 has 15 residues.

This clonotype was observed a handful of times. This chain uses TRBV7-2 with TRBJ1-6; 7 positions match TRBD1. The germline CDR1 and CDR2 sequences are SGHTA and FQGNSA. The V and J ends lost 3 bases and 12 bases, in that order; junction bases with no gene match: 14. The CDR3 sequence is 16 residues long. The CDR3 spells CASSFFGGTANLPLHF. The CDR3 DNA is TGTGCCAGCAGCTTCTTCGGGGGGACAGCAAATCTACCCCTCCACTTT.

This clonotype has more than one count but fewer than ten. This rearrangement joins TRBV7-8 to TRBJ2-6; TRBD2 aligns across 9 bases. The CDR3 contains 16 residues. Trimming at V came to 6 bases and at J to 0 bases, leaving 3 bases not matched to a gene. Looked up from germline, CDR1 is SGHVS and CDR2 is FQNEAQ. The CDR3 reads CASRSTSGSGANVLTF. The CDR3 bases are TGTGCCAGCAGGTCGACTAGCGGCTCTGGGGCCAACGTCCTGACTTTC. Supplemented by reference TRBV7-8 and TRBJ2-6, the full variable domain reads GAGVSQSPRYKVAKRGQDVALRCDPISGHVSLFWYQQALGQGPEFLTYFQNEAQLDKSGLPSDRFFAERPEGSVSTLKIQRTQQEDSAVYLCASRSTSGSGANVLTFGAGSRLTVL.

This clonotype was detected a few times. The chain has TRBV27 and TRBJ1-2; tentatively, D is TRBD1 (6 bases). The germline gives CDR1 MNHEY, CDR2 SMNVEV (reference sequence). V lost 2 bases and J lost 2, with 9 bases in between. The CDR3 covers 14 residues. The CDR3 region has the DNA TGTGCCAGCAGTTTAACAGGGCCCAACTATGGCTACACCTTC. Translation gives CASSLTGPNYGYTF.

This clonotype has a handful of counts. CDR3 DNA sequence: TGTGCCAGCAGCATAGTCCAGGGAGAAGCTTTCTTT. Translated, it gives CASSIVQGEAFF. The chain uses TRBV28 and TRBJ1-1, with D perhaps matching TRBD1 (5 bases). The CDR3 has 12 residues. V was cut by 6 bases and J by 8 bases, with 13 bases left in between. Germline CDR1 and CDR2: MDHEN and SYDVKM.

The chain joins TRBV2 to TRBJ2-7, with TRBD1 identical over 7 bases. The germline CDR1 and CDR2 sequences are SNHLY and FYNNEI. The CDR3 contains 15 residues. V was pared by 1 base and J by 2 bases, with 5 bases of the junction left unmatched. The CDR3 DNA reads as TGTGCCAGCAGTGAAGTTTGGACAGGAGCCTACGAGCAGTACGTC. Translation gives CASSEVWTGAYEQYV.

This clonotype has just a few counts. The rearrangement uses TRBV23-1 and TRBJ2-2; tentatively, D is TRBD1 (6 bases). TRBV23-1 is labeled an ORF, and its function is uncertain. The CDR3 spans 13 residues. Trimming removed 10 bases at V and 1 base at J, with 10 bases between. This CDR3 is CANRAQNTGELFF. CDR3 in DNA: TGCGCCAACAGGGCCCAGAACACCGGGGAGCTGTTTTTT.